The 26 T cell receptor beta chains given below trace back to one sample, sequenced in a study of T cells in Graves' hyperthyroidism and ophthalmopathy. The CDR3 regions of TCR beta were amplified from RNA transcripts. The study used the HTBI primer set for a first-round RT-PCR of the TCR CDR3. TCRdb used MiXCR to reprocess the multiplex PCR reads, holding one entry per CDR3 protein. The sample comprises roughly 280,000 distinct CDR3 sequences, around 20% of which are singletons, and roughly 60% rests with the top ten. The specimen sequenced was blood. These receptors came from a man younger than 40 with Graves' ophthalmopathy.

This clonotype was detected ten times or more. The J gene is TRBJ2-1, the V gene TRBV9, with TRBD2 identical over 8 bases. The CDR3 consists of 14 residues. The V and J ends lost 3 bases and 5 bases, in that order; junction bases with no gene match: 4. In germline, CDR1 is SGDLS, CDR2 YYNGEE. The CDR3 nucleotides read TGTGCCAGCAGCGGGACTAGCCTCCACAATGAGCAGTTCTTC. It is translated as CASSGTSLHNEQFF.

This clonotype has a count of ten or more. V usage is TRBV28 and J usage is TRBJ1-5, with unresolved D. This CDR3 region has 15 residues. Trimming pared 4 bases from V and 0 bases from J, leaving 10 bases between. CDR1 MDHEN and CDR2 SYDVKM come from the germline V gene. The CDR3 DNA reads TGTGCCAGCAGTTCGACGGGGTATAGCAATCAGCCCCAGCATTTT. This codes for CASSSTGYSNQPQHF.

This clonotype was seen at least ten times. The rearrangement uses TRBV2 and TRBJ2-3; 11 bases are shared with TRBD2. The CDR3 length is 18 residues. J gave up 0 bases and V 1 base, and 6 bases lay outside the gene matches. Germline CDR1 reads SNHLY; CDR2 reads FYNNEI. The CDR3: CASSEGSLAGGSTDTQYF. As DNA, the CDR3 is TGTGCCAGCAGTGAAGGCAGCCTAGCGGGAGGAAGCACAGATACGCAGTATTTT. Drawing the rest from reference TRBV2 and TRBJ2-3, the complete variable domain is EPEVTQTPSHQVTQMGQEVILRCVPISNHLYFYWYRQILGQKVEFLVSFYNNEISEKSEIFDDQFSVERPDGSNFTLKIRSTKLEDSAMYFCASSEGSLAGGSTDTQYFGPGTRLTVL.

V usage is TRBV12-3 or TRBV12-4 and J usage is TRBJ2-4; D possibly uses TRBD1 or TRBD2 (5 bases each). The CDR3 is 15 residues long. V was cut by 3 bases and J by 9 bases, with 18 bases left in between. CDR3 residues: CASSFRDAHLGIQYF. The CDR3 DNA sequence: TGTGCCAGCAGTTTTAGGGACGCTCATTTAGGCATTCAGTACTTC.

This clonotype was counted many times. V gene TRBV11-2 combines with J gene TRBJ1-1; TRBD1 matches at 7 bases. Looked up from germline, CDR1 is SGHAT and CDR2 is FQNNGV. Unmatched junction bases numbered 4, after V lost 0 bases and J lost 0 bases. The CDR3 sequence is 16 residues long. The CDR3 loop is CASSLEDRAMNTEAFF. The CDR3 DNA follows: TGTGCCAGCAGCTTAGAAGACAGGGCAATGAACACTGAAGCTTTCTTT. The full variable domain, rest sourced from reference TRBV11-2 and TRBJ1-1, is EAGVAQSPRYKIIEKRQSVAFWCNPISGHATLYWYQQILGQGPKLLIQFQNNGVVDDSQLPKDRFSAERLKGVDSTLKIQPAKLEDSAVYLCASSLEDRAMNTEAFFGQGTRLTVV.

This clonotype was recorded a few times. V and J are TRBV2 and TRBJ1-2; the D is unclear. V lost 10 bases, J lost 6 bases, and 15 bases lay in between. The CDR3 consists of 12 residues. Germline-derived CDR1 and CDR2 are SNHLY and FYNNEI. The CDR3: CANISYGDGYTF. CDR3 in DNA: TGTGCCAACATAAGTTATGGAGATGGCTACACCTTC.

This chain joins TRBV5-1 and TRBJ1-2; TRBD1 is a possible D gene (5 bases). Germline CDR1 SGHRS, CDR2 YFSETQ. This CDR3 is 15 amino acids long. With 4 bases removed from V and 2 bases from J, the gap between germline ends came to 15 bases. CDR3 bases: TGCGCCAGCAGCCTCACAGAAGACAGAAACTATGGCTACACCTTC. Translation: CASSLTEDRNYGYTF.

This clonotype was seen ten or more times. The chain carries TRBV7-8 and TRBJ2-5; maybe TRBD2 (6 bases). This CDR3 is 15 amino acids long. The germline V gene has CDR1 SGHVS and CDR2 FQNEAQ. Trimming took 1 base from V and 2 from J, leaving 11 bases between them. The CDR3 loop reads CASSLVYSGQETQYF. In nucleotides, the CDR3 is TGTGCCAGCAGCTTAGTTTATAGCGGTCAAGAGACCCAGTACTTC.

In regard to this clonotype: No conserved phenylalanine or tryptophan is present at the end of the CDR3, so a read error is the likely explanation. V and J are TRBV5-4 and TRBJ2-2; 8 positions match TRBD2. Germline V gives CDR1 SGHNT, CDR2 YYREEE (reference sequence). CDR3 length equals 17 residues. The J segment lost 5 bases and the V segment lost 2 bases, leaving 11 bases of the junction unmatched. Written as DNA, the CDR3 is TGTGCCAGCAGCTTAAACTCGGGACTAGTTTTAACCGGGGAGCTGTTTTCT. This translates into CASSLNSGLVLTGELFS.

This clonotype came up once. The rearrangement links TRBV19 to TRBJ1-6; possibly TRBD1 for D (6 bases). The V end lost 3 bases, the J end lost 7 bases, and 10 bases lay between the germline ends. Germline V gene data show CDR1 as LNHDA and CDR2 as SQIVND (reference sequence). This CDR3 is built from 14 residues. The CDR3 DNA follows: TGTGCCAGTAGTATTGCCGGGGGCAATTCACCCCTCCACTTT. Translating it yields CASSIAGGNSPLHF.

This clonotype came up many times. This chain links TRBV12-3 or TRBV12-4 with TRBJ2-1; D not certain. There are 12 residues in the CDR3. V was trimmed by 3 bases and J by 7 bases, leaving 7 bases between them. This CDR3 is CASSFSENEQFF. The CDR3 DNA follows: TGTGCCAGCAGTTTCAGTGAAAATGAGCAGTTCTTC.

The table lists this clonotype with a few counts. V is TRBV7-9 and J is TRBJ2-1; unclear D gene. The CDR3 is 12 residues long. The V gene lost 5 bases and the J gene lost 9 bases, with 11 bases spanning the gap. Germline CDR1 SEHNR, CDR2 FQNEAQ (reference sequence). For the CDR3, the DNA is TGTGCCAGCAGCCCTCTATCTGGTGAGCAGTTCTTC. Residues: CASSPLSGEQFF.

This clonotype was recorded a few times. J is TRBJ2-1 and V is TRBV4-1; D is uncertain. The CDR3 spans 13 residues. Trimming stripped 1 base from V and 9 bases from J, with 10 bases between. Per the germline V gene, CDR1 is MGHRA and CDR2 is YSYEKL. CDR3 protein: CASSQAGYGEQFF. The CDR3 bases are TGCGCCAGCAGCCAAGCCGGGTACGGTGAGCAGTTCTTC.

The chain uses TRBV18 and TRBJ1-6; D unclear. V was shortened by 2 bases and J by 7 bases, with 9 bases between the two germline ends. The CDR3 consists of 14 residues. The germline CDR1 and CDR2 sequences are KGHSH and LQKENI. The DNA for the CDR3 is TGTGCCAGCTCACCAGACGGACTGAATTCACCCCTCCACTTT. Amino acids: CASSPDGLNSPLHF.

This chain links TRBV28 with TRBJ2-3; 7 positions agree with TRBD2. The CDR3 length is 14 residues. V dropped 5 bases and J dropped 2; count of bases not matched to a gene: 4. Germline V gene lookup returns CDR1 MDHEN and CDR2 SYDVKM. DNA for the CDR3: TGTGCCAGCAGTGGACTAGATTACACAGATACGCAGTATTTT. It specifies CASSGLDYTDTQYF.

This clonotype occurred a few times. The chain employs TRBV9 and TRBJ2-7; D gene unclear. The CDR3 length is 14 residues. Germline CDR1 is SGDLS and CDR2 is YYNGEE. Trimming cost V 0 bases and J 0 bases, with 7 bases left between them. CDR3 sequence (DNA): TGTGCCAGCAGCGTAGGATTCGACTCCTACGAGCAGTACTTC. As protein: CASSVGFDSYEQYF.

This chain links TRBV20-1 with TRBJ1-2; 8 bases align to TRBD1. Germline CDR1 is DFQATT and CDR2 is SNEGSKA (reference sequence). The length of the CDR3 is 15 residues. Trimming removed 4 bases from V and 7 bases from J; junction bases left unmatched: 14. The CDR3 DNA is TGCAGTGCTACCTACCCGGGCCAGGGGGCGCTTGGCTACACCTTC. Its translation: CSATYPGQGALGYTF.

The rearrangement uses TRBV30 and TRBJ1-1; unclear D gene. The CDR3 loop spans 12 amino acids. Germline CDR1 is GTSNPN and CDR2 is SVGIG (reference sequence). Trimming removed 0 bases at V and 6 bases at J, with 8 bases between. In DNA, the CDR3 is TGTGCCTGGAGTGTGGGCCTTCCTGAAGCTTTCTTT. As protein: CAWSVGLPEAFF.

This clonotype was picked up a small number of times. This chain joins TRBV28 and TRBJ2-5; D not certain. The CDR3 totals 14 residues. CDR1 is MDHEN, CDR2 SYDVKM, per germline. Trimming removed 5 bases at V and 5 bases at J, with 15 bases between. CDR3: CASSTPGGRETQYF. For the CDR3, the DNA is TGTGCCAGCAGTACACCGGGTGGTCGGGAGACCCAGTACTTC.

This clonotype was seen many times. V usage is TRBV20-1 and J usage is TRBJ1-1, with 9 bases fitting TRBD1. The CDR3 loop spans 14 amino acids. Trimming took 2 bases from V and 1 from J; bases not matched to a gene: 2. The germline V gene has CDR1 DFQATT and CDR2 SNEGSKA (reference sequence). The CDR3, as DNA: TGCAGTGCTAGACCGGGACAGGGGAACACTGAAGCTTTCTTT. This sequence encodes CSARPGQGNTEAFF.

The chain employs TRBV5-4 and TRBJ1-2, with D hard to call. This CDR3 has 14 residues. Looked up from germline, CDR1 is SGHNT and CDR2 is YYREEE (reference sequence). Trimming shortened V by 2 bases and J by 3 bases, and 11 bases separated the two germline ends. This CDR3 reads CASSLTDLHYGYTF. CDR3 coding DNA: TGTGCCAGCAGCTTAACAGATTTACACTATGGCTACACCTTC.

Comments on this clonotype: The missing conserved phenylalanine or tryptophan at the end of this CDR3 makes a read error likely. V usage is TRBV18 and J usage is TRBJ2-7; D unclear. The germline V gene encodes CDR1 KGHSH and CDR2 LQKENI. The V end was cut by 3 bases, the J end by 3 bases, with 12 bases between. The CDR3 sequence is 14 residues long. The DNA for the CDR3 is TGTGCCAGCTCACCGGGCTTTGGGGTCTACGAGCAGTACCTC. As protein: CASSPGFGVYEQYL.

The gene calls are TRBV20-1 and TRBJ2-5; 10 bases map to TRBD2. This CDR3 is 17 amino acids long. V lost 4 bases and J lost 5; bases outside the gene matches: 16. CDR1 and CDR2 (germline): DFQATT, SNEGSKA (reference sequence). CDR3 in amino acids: CSAKGLGSSGSLETQYF. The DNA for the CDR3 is TGCAGTGCTAAGGGTTTGGGGTCTAGCGGGAGTTTGGAGACCCAGTACTTC.

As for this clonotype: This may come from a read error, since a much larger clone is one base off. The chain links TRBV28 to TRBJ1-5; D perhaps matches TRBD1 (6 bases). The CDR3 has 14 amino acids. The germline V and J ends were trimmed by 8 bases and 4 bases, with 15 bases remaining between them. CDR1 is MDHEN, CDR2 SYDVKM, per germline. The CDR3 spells CASGSGQRNQPQHF. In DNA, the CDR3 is TGTGCCAGCGGATCTGGACAGAGAAATCAGCCCCAGCATTTT.

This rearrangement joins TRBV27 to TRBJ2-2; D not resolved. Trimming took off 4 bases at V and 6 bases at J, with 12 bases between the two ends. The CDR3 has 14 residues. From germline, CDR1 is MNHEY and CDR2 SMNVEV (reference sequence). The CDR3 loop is CASSSGPTAGELFF. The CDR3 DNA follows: TGTGCCAGCAGTTCGGGCCCGACCGCCGGGGAGCTGTTTTTT.

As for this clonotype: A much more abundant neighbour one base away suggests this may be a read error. The CDR3, as DNA: TGTGCCACCAGCATAACTAGCGGGAACTACAATGAGCAGTACTTC. Encoded protein: CATSITSGNYNEQYF. The chain uses TRBV24-1 and TRBJ2-1; 10 nucleotides match TRBD2. The J call is doubtful: the DNA matches TRBJ2-7 better. The CDR3 runs to 15 residues. Per the germline V gene, CDR1 is KGHDR and CDR2 is SFDVKD.